This TCR beta chain was captured in a study of early T cells in non-severe SARS-CoV-2 infection. This CDR3 is built from 12 residues. V was pared by 5 bases and J by 9 bases, with 12 bases between. Individual cDNA molecules were tagged with unique molecular identifiers. MiXCR, applied by TCRdb to the 5' RACE reads, yields one record per CDR3 protein. Seen here are around 71,000 distinct CDR3 sequences, about a tenth observed once, and the top ten hold roughly a sixth. The sequencing used whole blood, collected at baseline. The receptor's source is an adult who was a healthcare worker with PCR-confirmed SARS-CoV-2 infection or an uninfected control (not recorded which). The rearrangement links TRBV12-3 or TRBV12-4 to TRBJ2-3; D gene ambiguous. For the CDR3, the DNA is TGTGCCAGCAGTCCCACCCCCAAGACGCAGTATTTT. Translated: CASSPTPKTQYF.